This T cell receptor (beta chain) comes out of a study of T cells in Graves' hyperthyroidism and ophthalmopathy. Broader study findings: Most expanded thyroid clonotypes above 0.001 recurred in blood.

The junction had 5 bases not matched to a gene; V was cut back by 3 bases and J by 7 bases. The CDR3 spans 13 residues. CDR1 SGHVS and CDR2 FQNEAQ come from the germline V gene. RNA transcripts provided the source from which TCR beta CDR3 regions were amplified. In the first-round RT-PCR of the TCR CDR3, the HTBI primer set was used. One entry per CDR3 protein results from TCRdb running MiXCR on the multiplex PCR reads. The data show 650,000 to 850,000 distinct CDR3 sequences, with roughly a sixth seen just once and approximately 16% held by the top ten. From more than 9.5 ml of fresh peripheral blood, PBMCs were isolated. A note on this clonotype: The antigen remains unidentified.

The chain has TRBV7-8 and TRBJ1-1; the match to TRBD1 covers 7 bases. Source material: blood. This receptor was obtained from a woman aged 45-65 years with Graves' hyperthyroidism that later progressed to Graves' ophthalmopathy. CDR3 protein: CASSFGQALEAFF. DNA of the CDR3: TGTGCCAGCAGCTTTGGACAGGCCCTTGAAGCTTTCTTT.